This T cell receptor (beta chain) came from a study of identical twins. This clonotype was seen a few times. Only healthy Caucasians were enrolled as donors. TCRdb reanalysed the 5' RACE reads using MiXCR and keeps one entry per CDR3 protein. The profile shows 260,000 or so distinct CDR3 sequences, 6% to 8% of them singletons. The CDR3 is 16 amino acids. The germline V gene encodes CDR1 DFQATT and CDR2 SNEGSKA (reference sequence). Trimming shortened V by 6 bases and J by 0 bases, and 15 bases separated the two germline ends. The same sample was also studied in work on yellow fever vaccine responses in identical twins.

The sequencing input was CD8+ T cells sorted from blood. This clonotype was obtained from a woman under 30 in good health. This chain uses TRBV20-1 with TRBJ1-6, with D unresolved. The CDR3 nucleotides read TGCAGTGCACAGCAAGGGCTCAGCTCCTATAATTCACCCCTCCACTTT. It translates to CSAQQGLSSYNSPLHF.